This T cell receptor (beta chain) was recovered during a study of blood T cells in healthy people across ages. Together with a sample-barcoded 5' primer, a J-beta primer mix was included in a second PCR lasting roughly 6 to 12 cycles. TCRdb ran MiXCR on the 5' RACE reads and lists one entry per CDR3 protein. This sample has around 1.5 million distinct CDR3 sequences, with approximately 59% found just once. J was trimmed by 3 bases and V by 5 bases; bases with no gene match: 7. The CDR3 has 16 amino acids. This clonotype was seen a few times. The TCR was taken from a man aged 18 to 29 in good health. Input material: blood. The chain recombines TRBV12-3 or TRBV12-4 with TRBJ1-5; 10 nucleotides agree with TRBD1. DNA for the CDR3: TGTGCCAGCAGTCCTCTTGGGACAGGGGCCAATCAGCCCCAGCATTTT. It translates to CASSPLGTGANQPQHF.